This passage covers 21 T cell receptor beta chains from one sample sequenced in a study of T-cell reconstitution after alpha-beta-depleted transplantation in children. For TCRbeta, the library was prepared with unique molecular identifiers. Using its own MiXCR run on the PCR reads, TCRdb lists one record per CDR3 protein. This repertoire shows about 160,000 distinct CDR3 sequences, over 8.5% found once; its top ten account for roughly 13%. The material sequenced was PBMCs, taken before TCRalphabeta/CD19-depleted stem cell transplant. The receptors originated from a boy younger than 10 with acute myeloid leukemia, due to receive a stem cell transplant.

This clonotype has a count of ten or more. This chain links TRBV29-1 with TRBJ1-6, with TRBD1 matching over 8 bases. The V segment lost 6 bases and the J segment 7 bases; nucleotides outside the gene matches: 5. The CDR3 length is 13 residues. CDR1 is SQVTM, CDR2 ANQGSEA, per germline. The DNA of the CDR3 is TGCAGCGTCAAGACAGGGGTGAATTCACCCCTCCACTTT. Its translation: CSVKTGVNSPLHF.

About this clonotype itself: A much larger clone is a single base away; this may be a read error. The rearrangement uses TRBV3-1 and TRBJ1-4; 7 bases match TRBD1. Germline V gives CDR1 LGHDT, CDR2 YNNKEL (reference sequence). The length of the CDR3 is 14 residues. Here the CDR3 reads CASSGQETNEKPFF. CDR3 in DNA: TGTGCCAGCAGCGGACAGGAGACTAATGAAAAACCGTTTTTT.

At least ten counts were recorded for this clonotype. The chain carries TRBV7-9 and TRBJ2-4; tentatively, D is TRBD1 or TRBD2 (6 bases each). The CDR3 loop spans 15 amino acids. Germline V gives CDR1 SEHNR, CDR2 FQNEAQ (reference sequence). V lost 4 bases and J 4 bases, leaving 14 bases between the germline ends. CDR3 sequence: CASSSGAHLKNIQYF. The CDR3 region has the DNA TGTGCCAGCAGCTCGGGGGCTCACCTAAAAAACATTCAGTACTTC. Drawing the rest from reference TRBV7-9 and TRBJ2-4, the complete variable domain is DTGVSQNPRHKITKRGQNVTFRCDPISEHNRLYWYRQTLGQGPEFLTYFQNEAQLEKSRLLSDRFSAERPKGSFSTLEIQRTEQGDSAMYLCASSSGAHLKNIQYFGAGTRLSVL.

The sample holds many counts of this clonotype. V gene TRBV11-3 combines with J gene TRBJ1-5; a weak D match, TRBD1 (6 bases). The CDR3 is 17 residues long. Trimming took 5 bases from V and 0 from J, leaving 17 bases between them. CDR1 SGHNT and CDR2 YENEEA come from the germline V gene. The CDR3 DNA sequence: TGTGCCAGCAGCGGCATGGCGGGGGGCTATAGCAATCAGCCCCAGCATTTT. It specifies CASSGMAGGYSNQPQHF. The full variable domain, with the rest looked up from reference TRBV11-3 and TRBJ1-5, is EAGVVQSPRYKIIEKKQPVAFWCNPISGHNTLYWYLQNLGQGPELLIRYENEEAVDDSQLPKDRFSAERLKGVDSTLKIQPAELGDSAVYLCASSGMAGGYSNQPQHFGDGTRLSIL.

This clonotype has ten or more counts. The chain carries TRBV5-1 and TRBJ2-1; 10 bases fit TRBD1. V lost 5 bases and J lost 4; bases outside the gene matches: 3. Germline values: CDR1 SGHRS, CDR2 YFSETQ. The CDR3 runs 14 residues. The chain's CDR3 is CASSGDRGYNEQFF. As DNA, the CDR3 is TGCGCCAGCAGTGGGGACAGGGGTTACAATGAGCAGTTCTTC.

In this sample, this clonotype turned up many times. The rearrangement uses TRBV27 and TRBJ2-7; tentatively, D is TRBD1 (6 bases). The length of the CDR3 is 14 residues. V lost 3 bases to trimming and J lost 2 bases, with 11 bases between them. Germline CDR1 and CDR2: MNHEY and SMNVEV (reference sequence). As DNA, the CDR3 is TGTGCCAGCAGTTTCGGCAGGGGTCCCTACGAGCAGTACTTC. Encoded protein: CASSFGRGPYEQYF.

Comments on this clonotype: A single base separates this from a much larger clone, so it may be a read error. This CDR3 reads CASSYQGGELSF. The CDR3 nucleotides are TGTGCCAGCAGTTACCAGGGTGGGGAGCTGTCTTTT. This sequence joins TRBV6-2 or TRBV6-3 and TRBJ2-2, with D perhaps TRBD1 or TRBD2 (5 bases each). Germline V gives CDR1 MNHEY, CDR2 SVGEGT. The CDR3 has 12 amino acids.

The table lists this clonotype with many counts. The rearrangement uses TRBV4-1 and TRBJ2-7; a weak D match, TRBD2 (5 bases). CDR1 and CDR2 from the germline V gene are MGHRA and YSYEKL. V was clipped by 4 bases and J by 2 bases, with 12 bases between them. This CDR3 is built from 14 residues. The chain's CDR3 is CASSLRGNTYEQYF. CDR3 sequence (DNA): TGCGCCAGCAGCCTCCGGGGAAATACCTACGAGCAGTACTTC.

This clonotype appeared many times. The rearrangement joins TRBV7-3 to TRBJ2-7; 10 bases are a match to TRBD1. The CDR3 runs to 15 residues. Trimming cost V 1 base and J 2 bases; bases outside gene matches: 2. Germline CDR1 and CDR2: SGHTA and FQGTGA. CDR3 in amino acids: CASSLRGQGPYEQYF. In DNA form, the CDR3 reads TGTGCCAGCAGCTTAAGGGGACAGGGGCCCTACGAGCAGTACTTC.

This clonotype was seen ten or more times. The chain joins TRBV20-1 to TRBJ1-1, with a weak D call TRBD1 (5 bases). Germline V gene lookup returns CDR1 DFQATT and CDR2 SNEGSKA (reference sequence). CDR3 length: 12 amino acids. Trimming left V 3 bases short and J 3 bases short, with 8 bases between. The CDR3 bases are TGCAGTGCTAGGAGGGGTCACACTGAAGCTTTCTTT. It yields the protein CSARRGHTEAFF.

This clonotype was counted many times. The V call is TRBV20-1, the J call TRBJ2-5; D unclear. This CDR3 is 14 amino acids long. V was cut by 3 bases and J by 0 bases, with 11 bases left in between. Germline CDR1 reads DFQATT; CDR2 reads SNEGSKA (reference sequence). The CDR3 protein is CSASLFGDQETQYF. CDR3 DNA: TGCAGTGCTAGCTTATTCGGAGACCAAGAGACCCAGTACTTC.

At least ten counts were recorded for this clonotype. This sequence joins TRBV20-1 and TRBJ2-5, with D perhaps TRBD1 or TRBD2 (7 bases each). This CDR3 contains 14 residues. Germline V gene lookup returns CDR1 DFQATT and CDR2 SNEGSKA (reference sequence). Between the trimmed V and J ends, which lost 5 bases and 2 bases, there was a span of 15 bases. Written as DNA, the CDR3 is TGCAGTGCTCAGCGGGGACAGAAACAAGAGACCCAGTACTTC. Translated: CSAQRGQKQETQYF.

This clonotype was recorded many times. V gene TRBV20-1 combines with J gene TRBJ2-7; 14 bases align to TRBD2. Germline V gene data show CDR1 as DFQATT and CDR2 as SNEGSKA (reference sequence). V shed 5 bases, J shed 1 base, and the junction held 10 bases outside the gene matches. CDR3 length: 17 amino acids. The CDR3 bases are TGCAGTGCTGGGGGACTAGCGGGGGACCGGTTATCCTACGAGCAGTACTTC. Its translation: CSAGGLAGDRLSYEQYF.

This clonotype came up many times. This rearrangement joins TRBV7-2 to TRBJ1-2; a weak D match, TRBD1 (5 bases). The CDR3 sequence is 15 residues long. The germline V gene encodes CDR1 SGHTA and CDR2 FQGNSA. Trimming took off 1 base at V and 5 bases at J, with 14 bases between the two ends. This CDR3 reads CASSLGGGGGYGYTF. The CDR3 DNA follows: TGTGCCAGCAGCTTAGGGGGCGGGGGGGGTTATGGCTACACCTTC.

This clonotype has ten or more counts. V and J are TRBV29-1 and TRBJ1-1, with a possible D match to TRBD1 (6 bases). The CDR3 spans 17 residues. Trimming removed 6 bases from V and 4 bases from J, with 27 bases in between. From germline, CDR1 is SQVTM and CDR2 ANQGSEA. This CDR3 is CSVSEVRPRGRGTEAFF. The CDR3 DNA reads as TGCAGCGTCTCCGAGGTGAGGCCCAGGGGAAGGGGCACTGAAGCTTTCTTT.

The CDR3 DNA follows: TGCAGTGCTAGCGGCTGGAACACTGAAGCTTTCTTT. This translates into CSASGWNTEAFF. The chain joins TRBV20-1 to TRBJ1-1; D remains ambiguous. In germline, CDR1 is DFQATT, CDR2 SNEGSKA (reference sequence). This CDR3 is built from 12 residues. Between the trimmed V and J ends, which lost 3 bases and 1 base, there was a span of 6 bases.

This clonotype was counted a few times. The rearrangement joins TRBV2 to TRBJ2-1, with TRBD2 matching over 13 bases. The V segment lost 6 bases and the J segment 7 bases; nucleotides outside the gene matches: 6. CDR3 size: 15 residues. Germline loops: CDR1 SNHLY, CDR2 FYNNEI. Written as DNA, the CDR3 is TGTGCCAGCAGGTACGGGACTAGCGGGAAAAATGAGCAGTTCTTC. This sequence encodes CASRYGTSGKNEQFF.

Notes on this clonotype: A much larger clone is a single base away; this may be a read error. The chain joins TRBV11-1 to TRBJ1-3; no clear D. Germline values: CDR1 SGHAT, CDR2 FQDESV (reference sequence). The CDR3 contains 13 residues. Trimming removed 5 bases at V and 4 bases at J, with 9 bases between. This chain's CDR3 is CASSLSEGNTIYF. CDR3 bases: TGTGCCAGCAGCCTTAGCGAAGGAAACACCATATATTTT. The full variable domain, in which reference TRBV11-1 and TRBJ1-3 provide the parts outside the CDR3, is EAEVAQSPRYKITEKSQAVAFWCDPISGHATLYWYRQILGQGPELLVQFQDESVVDDSQLPKDRFSAERLKGVDSTLKIQPAELGDSAMYLCASSLSEGNTIYFGEGSWLTVV.

As for this clonotype: This sequence may be a read error, since a much larger clone differs from it by one base. The J gene is TRBJ2-5, the V gene TRBV7-2; the match to TRBD1 covers 9 bases. In germline, CDR1 is SGHTA, CDR2 FQGNSA. The CDR3 is made up of 15 amino acids. CDR3 loop: CASSTYRGRRETLYF. In DNA, the CDR3 is TGTGCCAGCAGCACCTACAGGGGGCGCAGGGAGACCCTGTACTTC.

This clonotype was seen many times. The chain employs TRBV5-4 and TRBJ2-2; 12 positions match TRBD1. The V gene's germline CDR1 is SGHNT and CDR2 YYREEE (reference sequence). The junction had 4 bases not matched to a gene; V was cut back by 4 bases and J by 3 bases. CDR3 size: 16 residues. The chain's CDR3 is CASSTGQGADTGELFF. For the CDR3, the DNA is TGTGCCAGCAGCACGGGACAGGGGGCGGACACCGGGGAGCTGTTTTTT.

Many counts were recorded for this clonotype. The chain carries TRBV3-1 and TRBJ1-1; no clear D gene. The CDR3 loop spans 13 amino acids. The germline V and J ends were trimmed by 4 bases and 7 bases, with 13 bases remaining between them. Looked up from germline, CDR1 is LGHDT and CDR2 is YNNKEL (reference sequence). The CDR3 nucleotides read TGTGCCAGCAGCCTAAGAATGGACGGTGAAGCTTTCTTT. Protein sequence: CASSLRMDGEAFF.